This T cell receptor beta chain was identified in a study of blood T cell repertoires in COVID-19 (TCRdb year 2020). The study in broad terms: Collaborator samples came from the United States, Italy and Spain and covered acute and convalescent phases of COVID-19. Subjects who had been exposed to COVID-19, were actively infected with it, or had recovered from it provided the deeply sampled blood TCRbeta repertoires that made up the dataset. A de-identified subject ID, COVID-19 status, age in years and sex were almost always included in the sample metadata. A freely available public database, intended as a resource for researchers studying the immune response to SARS-CoV-2, is where the repertoires were released. The material from the prospective study consisted of cDNA or gDNA derived from T cells, B-cell-depleted T cells, or PBMCs. The samples were drawn from two sources: the first 160 participants of the ongoing ImmuneRACE study, and some 1,300 subjects contributed by 6 global collaborators. HLA class I and class II types, where available, came from metadata supplied by the sample provider rather than from assay-based typing.

Each collaborating institution followed its own protocols to collect whole blood in K2EDTA tubes. For TCRbeta analysis, collaborators shipped samples as frozen whole blood, isolated PBMCs, or DNA extracted from either of those sample types. General findings and caveats noted by the study authors: The amount of clinical and demographic metadata varied by source and participant and was provided uncurated.

The cysteine opens and the phenylalanine closes a CDR3 of 15 amino acids. CDR3 DNA is the only sequence kept; it has 45 bases, read in frame from the first base. V is trimmed back by 4 bases and J by 1 base, and the junction contains 4 bases that no gene match accounts for. In the germline V gene, CDR1 corresponds to SGHRS and CDR2 to YFSETQ. On this clone itself: The antigen this receptor binds is unknown. No clone much larger than this one lies a single base away; base qualities are absent.

TCRbeta CDR3 regions were amplified from genomic DNA by means of the immunoSEQ Assay, a bias-controlled multiplex PCR. In the source study's methods: Within the assay, amplification of reference gene primers was used to estimate how many nucleated cells each sample contained. Sequence reads were collapsed and filtered to measure the absolute abundance of every unique TCRbeta CDR3 rearrangement. For each sample, productive Simpson clonality was calculated as the square root of Simpson's diversity index across productive rearrangements. TCRdb took over this immuneACCESS table, retaining in-frame rearrangements with V and J assigned. Such tables are incomplete; in checked studies, under half of the missing clones stem from an unresolved V gene, and the remainder is unexplained. Clone size and the V and J calls come from that table; the DNA yielded D and trimming. A total of 40,000 to 60,000 clones appear in this sample, roughly 89% of them only once. The ten largest account for roughly 1.5% of the sample.

This receptor was identified in a man over 45 with acute or convalescent COVID-19. Specimen: peripheral blood. The rearrangement combines TRBV5-1 with TRBJ2-2, with 7 central nucleotides matching TRBD1. The nucleotide sequence reads TGCGCCAGCAGCGAAGGGGGCATGAACACCGGGGAGCTGTTTTTT. Translated, this gives CASSEGGMNTGELFF.